These 7 T cell receptor beta chains originate from one sample sequenced in a study of PD-L1 blockade in urothelial cancer. Sequencing was performed with immunoSEQ multiplex PCR; in TCRdb, only in-frame clones are kept and a portion is missing. The data show about 43,000 clones, 88% seen once. This specimen was PBMCs, taken around atezolizumab (anti-PD-L1) treatment. These receptor sequences come from an older woman with urothelial cancer.

This rearrangement joins TRBV18 to TRBJ2-7, with TRBD2 matching over 9 bases. Trimming cost V 2 bases and J 5 bases; bases outside gene matches: 10. Germline values: CDR1 KGHSH, CDR2 LQKENI. The CDR3 is made up of 16 amino acids. CDR3 DNA sequence: TGTGCCAGCTCACCATCTCTGCGGGGGGGAATAAACGAGCAGTACTTC. Protein sequence: CASSPSLRGGINEQYF.

The rearrangement joins TRBV28 to TRBJ2-7, with D perhaps matching TRBD1 (6 bases). The CDR3 spans 16 residues. Trimming removed 4 bases from V and 2 bases from J, with 18 bases in between. Germline assignment: CDR1 MDHEN and CDR2 SYDVKM. CDR3: CASSSPSGTYPYEQYF. CDR3 nucleotide sequence: TGTGCCAGCAGTTCCCCGTCCGGGACATATCCCTACGAGCAGTACTTC.

The chain is built from TRBV5-8 and TRBJ1-1; 7 bases match TRBD1. The trim removed 0 bases at V and 0 bases at J, leaving 5 bases unmatched. Germline values: CDR1 SGHTS, CDR2 YDEGEE. The CDR3 is 16 residues long. CDR3: CASSLGRTGVNTEAFF. The CDR3 nucleotides read TGTGCCAGCAGCTTGGGCCGGACAGGAGTGAACACTGAAGCTTTCTTT.

The rearrangement links TRBV28 to TRBJ1-1, with no clear D. V shed 5 bases and J shed 4 bases, with 11 bases lying between them. Per the germline V gene, CDR1 is MDHEN and CDR2 is SYDVKM. The CDR3 is made up of 13 amino acids. The CDR3 here is CASSLPPVTEAFF. Here the CDR3 DNA reads TGTGCCAGCAGTCTACCACCGGTCACTGAAGCTTTCTTT.

The chain uses TRBV29-1 and TRBJ1-4; D unresolved. Trimming left V 5 bases short and J 7 bases short, with 14 bases between. The CDR3 totals 13 residues. Germline CDR1 reads SQVTM; CDR2 reads ANQGSEA. CDR3 amino acids: CSVLGPDGEKLFF. CDR3 bases: TGCAGCGTTTTGGGCCCCGACGGTGAAAAACTGTTTTTT.

The chain couples TRBV21-1 to TRBJ2-1; the table's D call, TRBD2, was not checked against the DNA. TRBV21-1 is given as a pseudogene. This CDR3 spans 15 amino acids. CDR3 nucleotide sequence: TGTGCCAGCAGCAATCCCGGGGGACGTCTTACAAAGCAGTTCTTC. Translating it yields CASSNPGGRLTKQFF.

The genes are TRBV7-2 and TRBJ1-2; tentative D call: TRBD1 (6 bases). The germline gives CDR1 SGHTA, CDR2 FQGNSA. V was trimmed by 2 bases and J by 3 bases, leaving 7 bases between them. The CDR3 runs to 13 residues. CDR3 region: CASSLSGDYGYTF. DNA of the CDR3: TGTGCCAGCAGCTTATCAGGGGACTATGGCTACACCTTC.